This TCR beta chain originates from a study of T cell changes during pregnancy in multiple sclerosis. The CDR3 totals 13 residues. The germline CDR1 and CDR2 sequences are SQVTM and ANQGSEA. J lost 1 base, V lost 3 bases, and 1 base had no gene match. Clones were read by immunoSEQ multiplex PCR, and TCRdb kept only the in-frame ones, dropping some. This sample has about 100,000 clones; about 91% occur once, and the top ten carry 2.5% to 3.5%. This sample comprised peripheral blood, obtained in the second trimester of pregnancy. The chain employs TRBV29-1 and TRBJ1-1; TRBD1 matches 8 bases. The TCR originated in a female donor with multiple sclerosis, enrolled in a pregnancy study. The CDR3 nucleotides read TGCAGCGTTGAGACAGGGGCGAACACTGAAGCTTTCTTT. Protein sequence: CSVETGANTEAFF.